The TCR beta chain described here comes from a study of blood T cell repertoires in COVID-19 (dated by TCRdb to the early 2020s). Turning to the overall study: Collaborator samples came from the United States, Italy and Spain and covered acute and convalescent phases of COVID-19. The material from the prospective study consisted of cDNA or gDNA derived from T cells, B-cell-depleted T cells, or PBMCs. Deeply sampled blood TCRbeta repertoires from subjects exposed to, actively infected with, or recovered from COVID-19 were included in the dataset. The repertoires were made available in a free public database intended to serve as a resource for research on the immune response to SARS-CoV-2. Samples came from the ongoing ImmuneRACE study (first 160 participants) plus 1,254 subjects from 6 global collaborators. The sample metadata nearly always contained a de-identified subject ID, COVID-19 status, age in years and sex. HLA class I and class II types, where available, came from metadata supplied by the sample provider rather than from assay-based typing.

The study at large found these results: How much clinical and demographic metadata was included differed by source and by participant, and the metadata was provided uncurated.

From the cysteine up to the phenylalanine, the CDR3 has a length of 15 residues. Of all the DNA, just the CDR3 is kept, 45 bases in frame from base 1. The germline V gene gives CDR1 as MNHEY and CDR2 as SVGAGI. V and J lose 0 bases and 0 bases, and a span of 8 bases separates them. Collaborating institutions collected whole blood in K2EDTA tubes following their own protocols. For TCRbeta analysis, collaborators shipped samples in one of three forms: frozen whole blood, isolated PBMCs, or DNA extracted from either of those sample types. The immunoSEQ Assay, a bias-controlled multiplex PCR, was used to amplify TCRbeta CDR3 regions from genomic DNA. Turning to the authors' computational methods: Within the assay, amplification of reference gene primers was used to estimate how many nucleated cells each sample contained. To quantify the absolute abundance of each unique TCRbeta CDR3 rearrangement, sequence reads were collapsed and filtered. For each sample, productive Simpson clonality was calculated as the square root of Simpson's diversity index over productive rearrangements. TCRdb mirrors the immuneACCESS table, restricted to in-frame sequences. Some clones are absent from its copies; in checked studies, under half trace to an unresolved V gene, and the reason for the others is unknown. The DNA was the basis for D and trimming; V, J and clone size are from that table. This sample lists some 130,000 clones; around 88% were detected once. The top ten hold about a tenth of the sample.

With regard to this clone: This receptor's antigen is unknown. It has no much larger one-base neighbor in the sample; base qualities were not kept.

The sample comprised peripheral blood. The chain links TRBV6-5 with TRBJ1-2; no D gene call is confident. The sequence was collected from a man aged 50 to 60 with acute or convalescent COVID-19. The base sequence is TGTGCCAGCAGTTACTCCGCGCAGGCTAACTATGGCTACACCTTC. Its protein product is CASSYSAQANYGYTF.